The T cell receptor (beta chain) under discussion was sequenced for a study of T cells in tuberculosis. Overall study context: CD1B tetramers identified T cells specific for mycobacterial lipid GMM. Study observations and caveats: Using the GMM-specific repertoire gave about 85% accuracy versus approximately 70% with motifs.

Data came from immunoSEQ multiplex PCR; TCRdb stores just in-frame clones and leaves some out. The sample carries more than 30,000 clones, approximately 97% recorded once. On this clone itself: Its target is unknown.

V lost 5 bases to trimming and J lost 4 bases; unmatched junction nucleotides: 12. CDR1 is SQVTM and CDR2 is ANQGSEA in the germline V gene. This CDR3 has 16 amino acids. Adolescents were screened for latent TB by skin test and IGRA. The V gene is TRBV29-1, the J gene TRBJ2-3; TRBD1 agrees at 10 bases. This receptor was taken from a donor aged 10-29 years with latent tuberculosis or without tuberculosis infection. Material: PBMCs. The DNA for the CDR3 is TGCAGCGTTCACCCCGGGACAGGGGTTGTGGCAGATACGCAGTATTTT. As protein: CSVHPGTGVVADTQYF.